The next 20 T cell receptor beta chains were all read from a single sample in a study of T cell changes during pregnancy in multiple sclerosis. Sequenced by immunoSEQ multiplex PCR; TCRdb stores in-frame clones only, minus some. The sample carries tens of thousands of clones, about 91% recorded once. This specimen consisted of peripheral blood, obtained in the first trimester of pregnancy. Source of these receptors: a female donor with multiple sclerosis, enrolled in a pregnancy study.

This sequence joins TRBV10-1 and TRBJ1-6; the match to TRBD1 covers 8 bases. V lost 4 bases to trimming and J lost 6 bases; unmatched junction nucleotides: 2. The CDR3 spans 14 residues. The germline V gene has CDR1 WNHNN and CDR2 SYGVQD (reference sequence). This CDR3 is CASSVRGLNSPLHF. The DNA of the CDR3 is TGCGCCAGCAGTGTCAGGGGGCTTAATTCACCCCTCCACTTT.

The genes are TRBV10-3 and TRBJ1-2, with 9 positions matching TRBD1. With V trimmed by 2 bases and J by 2 bases, 3 bases remained unmatched. CDR1 and CDR2 from the germline V gene are ENHRY and SYGVKD. This CDR3 region has 15 residues. CDR3 in DNA: TGTGCCATCAGTGAGGGGGGACAGGGCAACTATGGCTACACCTTC. Amino acids: CAISEGGQGNYGYTF.

The chain links TRBV11-2 to TRBJ1-2; 10 bases fit TRBD1. J gave up 8 bases and V 11 bases, and 5 bases lay outside the gene matches. Germline V lookup: CDR1 SGHAT, CDR2 FQNNGV. The CDR3 is made up of 11 amino acids. The CDR3 sequence is CAGGTGEGYTF. CDR3 nucleotide sequence: TGTGCCGGGGGGACAGGGGAAGGCTACACCTTC. Filled out from reference TRBV11-2 and TRBJ1-2, the complete variable domain reads EAGVAQSPRYKIIEKRQSVAFWCNPISGHATLYWYQQILGQGPKLLIQFQNNGVVDDSQLPKDRFSAERLKGVDSTLKIQPAKLEDSAVYLCAGGTGEGYTFGSGTRLTVV.

The chain joins TRBV5-5 to TRBJ1-1, with 7 bases lining up with TRBD1. V lost 6 bases and J lost 6; bases outside the gene matches: 11. In germline, CDR1 is SGHKS, CDR2 YYEKEE (reference sequence). CDR3 length: 14 residues. CDR3 loop: CASIMTGSFAEAFF. The CDR3 nucleotides are TGTGCCAGCATTATGACAGGGTCCTTCGCTGAAGCTTTCTTT.

Here the CDR3 reads CASSESNWGNTIYF. DNA of the CDR3: TGTGCCAGCAGTGAATCTAACTGGGGAAACACCATATATTTT. This chain connects TRBV2 to TRBJ1-3; D is uncertain. Germline loops: CDR1 SNHLY, CDR2 FYNNEI. CDR3 size: 14 residues. Trimming took 2 bases from V and 4 from J, leaving 9 bases between them.

This sequence joins TRBV5-5 and TRBJ2-3; TRBD2 agrees at 11 bases. Trimming at V came to 4 bases and at J to 4 bases, leaving 8 bases not matched to a gene. Germline-derived CDR1 and CDR2 are SGHKS and YYEKEE (reference sequence). The CDR3 length is 16 residues. CDR3 DNA: TGTGCCAGCAGCCGTTTAGCGGGGGGGCCGCCAGATACGCAGTATTTT. This gives the protein CASSRLAGGPPDTQYF.

In this sample, this clone turned up a few times. The genes are TRBV12-5 and TRBJ2-1; 12 bases are shared with TRBD2. J was trimmed by 10 bases and V by 6 bases; bases with no gene match: 7. The CDR3 sequence is 14 residues long. Germline loops: CDR1 LGHNT, CDR2 FRNRAP. The CDR3 region is CASGPSGGAREQFF. The CDR3, as DNA: TGTGCTAGTGGACCTAGCGGGGGGGCCCGCGAGCAGTTCTTC.

V gene TRBV25-1 combines with J gene TRBJ2-5, with 8 bases lining up with TRBD2. This CDR3 is 14 amino acids long. V shed 6 bases and J 2 bases; nucleotides not matched to a gene: 5. Germline lookup yields CDR1 MGHDK and CDR2 SYGVNS. In nucleotides, the CDR3 is TGTGCCAGCAGGGGACTAGATTTTCAAGAGACCCAGTACTTC. Protein sequence: CASRGLDFQETQYF. Looking up the rest from reference TRBV25-1 and TRBJ2-5 gives the full variable domain: EADIYQTPRYLVIGTGKKITLECSQTMGHDKMYWYQQDPGMELHLIHYSYGVNSTEKGDLSSESTVSRIRTEHFPLTLESARPSHTSQYLCASRGLDFQETQYFGPGTRLLVL.

V gene TRBV6-1 combines with J gene TRBJ1-2; D ambiguous. Trimming stripped 1 base from V and 0 bases from J, with 9 bases between. CDR1 is MNHNS, CDR2 SASEGT, per germline. The CDR3 loop spans 15 amino acids. The CDR3 DNA sequence: TGTGCCAGCAGTGAAGGGCAGGTCCCTAACTATGGCTACACCTTC. As protein: CASSEGQVPNYGYTF.

This CDR3 reads CASSSSGGSTGELFF. As DNA, the CDR3 is TGTGCCAGCAGCTCCTCAGGGGGGAGCACCGGGGAGCTGTTTTTT. J is TRBJ2-2 and V is TRBV7-9; TRBD1 is a possible D gene (7 bases). V was shortened by 4 bases and J by 4 bases, with 13 bases between the two germline ends. The germline V gene encodes CDR1 SEHNR and CDR2 FQNEAQ (reference sequence). The CDR3 is 15 residues long.

The chain recombines TRBV6-5 with TRBJ1-2, with D tentatively TRBD1 (6 bases). V was pared by 1 base and J by 3 bases, with 12 bases between. Germline assignment: CDR1 MNHEY and CDR2 SVGAGI. The CDR3 loop spans 15 amino acids. Written as DNA, the CDR3 is TGTGCCAGCAGTTACTACTCGACAGGAGACTATGGCTACACCTTC. Its translation is CASSYYSTGDYGYTF.

With respect to this clone: A junction boundary mismatches the germline segment, possibly from a read error. The chain links TRBV9 to TRBJ2-5; 8 bases map to TRBD2. CDR1 and CDR2 from the germline V gene are SGDLS and YYNGEE. The CDR3 sequence is 17 residues long. CDR3 sequence reads: CASSVGKAGGPQGTQYF. The CDR3 nucleotides read TGTGCCAGCAGCGTAGGGAAGGCGGGGGGACCCCAAGGGACCCAGTACTTC.

The chain uses TRBV7-9 and TRBJ2-1; 11 nucleotides agree with TRBD2. The junction had 10 bases not matched to a gene; V was cut back by 5 bases and J by 10 bases. Per germline, CDR1 SEHNR and CDR2 FQNEAQ (reference sequence). The CDR3 length is 15 residues. CDR3 bases: TGTGCCAGCAGCAATAGCGGGGGGGCCGGAGGGGAGCAGTTCTTC. It encodes CASSNSGGAGGEQFF.

This chain links TRBV29-1 with TRBJ1-2; 7 bases are shared with TRBD1. The CDR3 is 13 residues long. The germline CDR1 and CDR2 sequences are SQVTM and ANQGSEA. J gave up 8 bases and V 5 bases, and 11 bases lay outside the gene matches. The CDR3 loop is CSVRLEGAGGYTF. The DNA for the CDR3 is TGCAGCGTTAGGTTGGAGGGGGCGGGAGGCTACACCTTC.

The rearrangement uses TRBV11-2 and TRBJ1-6; weak D call: TRBD1 (5 bases). Trimming took 2 bases from V and 3 from J, leaving 11 bases between them. The germline V gene encodes CDR1 SGHAT and CDR2 FQNNGV. CDR3 length: 16 amino acids. The CDR3 is CASSLLGEGYNSPLHF. The DNA of the CDR3 is TGTGCCAGCAGCTTATTGGGGGAGGGCTATAATTCACCCCTCCACTTT.

The chain couples TRBV7-6 to TRBJ2-5; TRBD2 might be the D (5 bases). The CDR3 is 13 residues long. The V end was cut by 5 bases, the J end by 4 bases, with 11 bases between. Per germline, CDR1 SGHVS and CDR2 FNYEAQ. The CDR3 region has the DNA TGTGCCAGCAGCCTTCTTCGGGGAGAGACCCAGTACTTC. Its translation is CASSLLRGETQYF.

A single count supports this clone. V is TRBV6-1 and J is TRBJ2-7; tentatively, D is TRBD1 (5 bases). V lost 4 bases, J lost 5 bases, and 12 bases lay in between. Germline CDR1 and CDR2: MNHNS and SASEGT. CDR3 length: 13 amino acids. CDR3 amino acids: CASSAQGEHEQYF. The DNA for the CDR3 is TGTGCCAGCAGTGCTCAAGGGGAACACGAGCAGTACTTC.

This clone appeared once. V is TRBV9 and J is TRBJ2-1, with 12 bases that match TRBD2. The trim removed 4 bases at V and 5 bases at J, leaving 4 bases unmatched. The CDR3 is 15 residues long. CDR1 SGDLS and CDR2 YYNGEE come from the germline V gene. DNA of the CDR3: TGTGCCAGCAGCCTAACTAGCGGGGGGAACAATGAGCAGTTCTTC. It specifies CASSLTSGGNNEQFF.

The chain uses TRBV11-2 and TRBJ1-3; D may be TRBD1 (6 bases). The ends were cut back, 5 bases at V and 6 bases at J, with 14 bases in the middle. The CDR3 is made up of 14 amino acids. Germline assignment: CDR1 SGHAT and CDR2 FQNNGV. In DNA form, the CDR3 reads TGTGCCAGCAGCCCGTACAGGGAAGAAAACACCATATATTTT. This encodes CASSPYREENTIYF.

The chain links TRBV20-1 to TRBJ2-4; 7 bases match TRBD1. Trimming removed 7 bases from V and 7 bases from J; junction bases left unmatched: 4. CDR1 is DFQATT, CDR2 SNEGSKA, per germline (reference sequence). This CDR3 has 11 amino acids. In nucleotides, the CDR3 is TGCAGTGGGACAGGCGAGAACATTCAGTACTTC. It encodes CSGTGENIQYF.